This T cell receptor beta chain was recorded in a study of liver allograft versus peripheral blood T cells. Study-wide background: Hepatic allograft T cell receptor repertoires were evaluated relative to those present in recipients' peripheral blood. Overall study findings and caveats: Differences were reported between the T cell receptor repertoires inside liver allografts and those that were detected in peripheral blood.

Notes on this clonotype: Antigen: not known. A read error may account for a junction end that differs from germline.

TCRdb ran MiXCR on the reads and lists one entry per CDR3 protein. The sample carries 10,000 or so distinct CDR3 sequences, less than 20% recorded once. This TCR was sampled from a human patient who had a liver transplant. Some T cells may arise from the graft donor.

CDR3 nucleotides: TGTGCCACCAGCATCGGCACAGGCCCCCTGAGGGATGAGGAGCTGTTTTTT. Protein product: CATSIGTGPLRDEELFF. This sequence joins TRBV7-9 and TRBJ1-4; D might be TRBD1 or TRBD2, each matching 5 bases. The better agreement between TRBJ2-2 and the DNA end casts doubt on the J call. Per germline, CDR1 SEHNR and CDR2 FQNEAQ (reference sequence). There are 17 residues in the CDR3.